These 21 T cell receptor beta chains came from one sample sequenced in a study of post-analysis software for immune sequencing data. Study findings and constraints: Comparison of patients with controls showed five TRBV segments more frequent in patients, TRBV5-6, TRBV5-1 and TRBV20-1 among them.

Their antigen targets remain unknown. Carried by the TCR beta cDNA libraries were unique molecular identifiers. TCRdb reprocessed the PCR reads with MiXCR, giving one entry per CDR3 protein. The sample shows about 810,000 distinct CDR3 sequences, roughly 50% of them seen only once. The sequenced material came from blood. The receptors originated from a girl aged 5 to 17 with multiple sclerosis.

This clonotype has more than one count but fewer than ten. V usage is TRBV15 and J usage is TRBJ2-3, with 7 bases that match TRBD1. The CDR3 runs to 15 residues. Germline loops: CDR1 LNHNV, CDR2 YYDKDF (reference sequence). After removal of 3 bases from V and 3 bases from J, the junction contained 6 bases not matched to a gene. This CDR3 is CATSSRGGTTDTQYF. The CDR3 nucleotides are TGTGCCACCAGCAGTCGAGGGGGCACAACAGATACGCAGTATTTT.

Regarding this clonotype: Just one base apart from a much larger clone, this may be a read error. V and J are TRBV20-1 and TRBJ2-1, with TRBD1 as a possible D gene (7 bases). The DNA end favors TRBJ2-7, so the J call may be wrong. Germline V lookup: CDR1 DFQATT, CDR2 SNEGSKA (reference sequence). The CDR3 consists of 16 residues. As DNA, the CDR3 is TGCAGTGCCGTATTCCTGCGGGGACAGTCCTACAATGAGCAGTACTTC. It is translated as CSAVFLRGQSYNEQYF.

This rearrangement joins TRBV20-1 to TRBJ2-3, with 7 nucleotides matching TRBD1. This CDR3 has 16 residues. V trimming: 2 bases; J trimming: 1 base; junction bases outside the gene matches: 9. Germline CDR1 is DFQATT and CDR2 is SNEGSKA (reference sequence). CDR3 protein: CSARPLQGIGTDTQYF. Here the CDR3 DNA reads TGCAGTGCTAGACCCTTACAGGGGATCGGCACAGATACGCAGTATTTT.

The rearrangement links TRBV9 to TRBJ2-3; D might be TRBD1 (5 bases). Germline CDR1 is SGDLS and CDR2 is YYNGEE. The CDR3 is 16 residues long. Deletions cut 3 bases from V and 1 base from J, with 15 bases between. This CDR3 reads CASSAEVGRGTDTQYF. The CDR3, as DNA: TGTGCCAGCAGCGCCGAGGTCGGCAGGGGCACAGATACGCAGTATTTT.

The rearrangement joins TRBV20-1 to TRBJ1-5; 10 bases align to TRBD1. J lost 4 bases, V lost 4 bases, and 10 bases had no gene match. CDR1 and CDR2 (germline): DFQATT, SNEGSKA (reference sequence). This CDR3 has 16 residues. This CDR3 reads CSAMPQDRGWNQPQHF. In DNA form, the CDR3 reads TGCAGTGCTATGCCCCAGGACAGGGGGTGGAATCAGCCCCAGCATTTT.

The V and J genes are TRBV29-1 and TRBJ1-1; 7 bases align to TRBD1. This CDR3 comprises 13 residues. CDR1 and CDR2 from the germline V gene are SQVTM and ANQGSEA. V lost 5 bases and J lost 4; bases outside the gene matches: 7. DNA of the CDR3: TGCAGCGTTTCCGGACAGGCGGTCACTGAAGCTTTCTTT. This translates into CSVSGQAVTEAFF.

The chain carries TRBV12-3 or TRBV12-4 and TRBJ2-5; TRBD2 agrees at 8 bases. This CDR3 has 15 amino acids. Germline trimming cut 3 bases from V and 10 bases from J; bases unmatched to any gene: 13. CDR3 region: CASSLTSPPGRGQYF. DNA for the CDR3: TGTGCCAGCAGTTTGACTAGCCCTCCCGGGAGGGGCCAGTACTTC.

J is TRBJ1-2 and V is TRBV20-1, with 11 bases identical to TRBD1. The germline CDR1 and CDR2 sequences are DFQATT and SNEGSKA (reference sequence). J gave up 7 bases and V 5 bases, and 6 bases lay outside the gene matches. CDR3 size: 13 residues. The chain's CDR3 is CSALGQGARGYTF. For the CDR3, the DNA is TGCAGTGCTCTCGGACAGGGGGCGCGTGGCTACACCTTC.

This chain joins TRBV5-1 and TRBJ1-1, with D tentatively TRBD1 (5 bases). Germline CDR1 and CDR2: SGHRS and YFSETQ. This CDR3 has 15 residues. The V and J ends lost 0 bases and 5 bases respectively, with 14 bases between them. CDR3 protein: CASSLAPGRGTEAFF. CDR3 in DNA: TGCGCCAGCAGCTTGGCTCCCGGAAGGGGAACTGAAGCTTTCTTT. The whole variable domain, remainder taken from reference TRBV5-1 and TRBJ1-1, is KAGVTQTPRYLIKTRGQQVTLSCSPISGHRSVSWYQQTPGQGLQFLFEYFSETQRNKGNFPGRFSGRQFSNSRSEMNVSTLELGDSALYLCASSLAPGRGTEAFFGQGTRLTVV.

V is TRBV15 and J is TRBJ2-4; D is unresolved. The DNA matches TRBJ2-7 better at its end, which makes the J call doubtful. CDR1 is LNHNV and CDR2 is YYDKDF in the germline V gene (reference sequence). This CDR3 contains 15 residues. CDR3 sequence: CATSRDPSSSYEQYF. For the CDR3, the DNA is TGTGCCACCAGCAGAGATCCTAGTTCCTCCTACGAGCAGTACTTC.

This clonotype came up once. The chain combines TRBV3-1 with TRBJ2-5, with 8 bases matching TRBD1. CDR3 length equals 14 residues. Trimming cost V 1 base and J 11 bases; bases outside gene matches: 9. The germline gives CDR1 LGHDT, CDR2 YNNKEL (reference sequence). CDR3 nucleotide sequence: TGTGCCAGCAGCCAAGGTAGAGACAGGGGTGGGCAGTACTTC. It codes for CASSQGRDRGGQYF.

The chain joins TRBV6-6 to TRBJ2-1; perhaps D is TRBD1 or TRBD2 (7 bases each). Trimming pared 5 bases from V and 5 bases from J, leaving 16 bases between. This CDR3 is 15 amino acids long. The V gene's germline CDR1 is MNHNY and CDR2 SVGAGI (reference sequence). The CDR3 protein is CASSPQGGIHNEQFF. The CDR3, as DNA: TGTGCCAGCAGTCCCCAGGGGGGGATACACAATGAGCAGTTCTTC.

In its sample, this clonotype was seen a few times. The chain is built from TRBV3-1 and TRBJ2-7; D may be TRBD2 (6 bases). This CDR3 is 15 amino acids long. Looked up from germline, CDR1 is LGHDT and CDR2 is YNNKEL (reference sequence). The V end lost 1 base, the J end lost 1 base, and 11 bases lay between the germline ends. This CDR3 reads CASSQGGGVSYEQYF. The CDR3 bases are TGTGCCAGCAGCCAAGGTGGCGGGGTTTCCTACGAGCAGTACTTC.

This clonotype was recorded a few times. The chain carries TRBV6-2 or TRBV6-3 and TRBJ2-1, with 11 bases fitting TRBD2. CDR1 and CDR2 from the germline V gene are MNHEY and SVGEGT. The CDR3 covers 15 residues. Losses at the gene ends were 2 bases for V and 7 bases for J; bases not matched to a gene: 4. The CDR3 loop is CASSYKLAGANEQFF. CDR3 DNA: TGTGCCAGCAGTTACAAACTAGCGGGAGCTAATGAGCAGTTCTTC.

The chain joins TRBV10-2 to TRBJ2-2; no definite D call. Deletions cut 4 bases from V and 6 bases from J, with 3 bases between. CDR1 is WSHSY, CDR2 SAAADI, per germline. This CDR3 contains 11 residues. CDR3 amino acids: CASSGSGELFF. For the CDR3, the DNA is TGCGCCAGCAGTGGGTCCGGGGAGCTGTTTTTT.

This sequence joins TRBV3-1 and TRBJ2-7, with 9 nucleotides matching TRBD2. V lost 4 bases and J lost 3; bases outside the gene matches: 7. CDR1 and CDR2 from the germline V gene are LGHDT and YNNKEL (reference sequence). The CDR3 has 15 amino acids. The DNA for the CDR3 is TGTGCCAGCAGCCCTACGGGGACTAGCTTCTACGAGCAGTACTTC. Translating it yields CASSPTGTSFYEQYF.

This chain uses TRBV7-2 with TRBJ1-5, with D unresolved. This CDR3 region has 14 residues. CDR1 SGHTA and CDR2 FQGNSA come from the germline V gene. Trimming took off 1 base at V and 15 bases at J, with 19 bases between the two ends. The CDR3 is CASSLGLSKVPPHF. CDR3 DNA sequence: TGTGCCAGCAGCTTAGGTCTCTCAAAAGTTCCACCGCATTTT.

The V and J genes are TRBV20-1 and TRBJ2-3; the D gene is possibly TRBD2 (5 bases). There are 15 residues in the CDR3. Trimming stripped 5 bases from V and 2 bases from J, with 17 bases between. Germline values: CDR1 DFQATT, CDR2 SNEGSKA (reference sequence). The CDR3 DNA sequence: TGCAGTGCTGCCCGGTTGCGGGTAGACACAGATACGCAGTATTTT. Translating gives CSAARLRVDTDTQYF.

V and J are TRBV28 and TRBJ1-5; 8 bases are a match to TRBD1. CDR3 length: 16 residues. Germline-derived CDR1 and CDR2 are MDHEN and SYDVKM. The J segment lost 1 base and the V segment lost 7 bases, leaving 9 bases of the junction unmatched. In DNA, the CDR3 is TGTGCCAGCACCAAACAGGGGGTTGGGAGCAATCAGCCCCAGCATTTT. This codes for CASTKQGVGSNQPQHF.

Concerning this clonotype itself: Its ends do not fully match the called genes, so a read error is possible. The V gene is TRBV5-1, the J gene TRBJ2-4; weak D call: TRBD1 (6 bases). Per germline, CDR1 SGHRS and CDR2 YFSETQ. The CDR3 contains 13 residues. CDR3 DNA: TGCGCCGGCAGCGTGGCAGGGGAAGACATTCAGTACTTC. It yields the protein CAGSVAGEDIQYF.

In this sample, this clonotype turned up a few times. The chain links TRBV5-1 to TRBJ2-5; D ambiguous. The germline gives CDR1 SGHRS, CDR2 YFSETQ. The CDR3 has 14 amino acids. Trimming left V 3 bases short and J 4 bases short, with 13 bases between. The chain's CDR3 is CASSYLRPPETQYF. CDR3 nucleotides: TGCGCCAGCAGCTATCTCCGACCCCCAGAGACCCAGTACTTC.